Listed here are 8 T cell receptor beta chains from one sample, sequenced in a study of blood T cell repertoires in COVID-19. The data were produced by immunoSEQ multiplex PCR, yet TCRdb's version contains in-frame clones alone and is incomplete. The sample carries a few hundred thousand clones, about 82% recorded once. Sequenced material: peripheral blood. These receptors were collected from a woman aged 80 or over with acute or convalescent COVID-19.

The chain joins TRBV6-5 to TRBJ1-5; D is unclear. Germline V gives CDR1 MNHEY, CDR2 SVGAGI. This CDR3 is built from 13 residues. V was trimmed by 6 bases and J by 6 bases, leaving 12 bases between them. DNA of the CDR3: TGTGCCAGCAGGCGGGGAGAGGGTCAGCCCCAGCATTTT. Its protein product is CASRRGEGQPQHF.

V and J are TRBV24-1 and TRBJ1-4; D uncertain. CDR1 KGHDR and CDR2 SFDVKD come from the germline V gene. This CDR3 is built from 15 residues. V lost 5 bases and J lost 0, with 9 bases in between. CDR3 nucleotide sequence: TGTGCCACCAGTGGTCCGACTGCAACTAATGAAAAACTGTTTTTT. Residues: CATSGPTATNEKLFF.

The J gene is TRBJ2-3, the V gene TRBV7-2; D is undetermined. From germline, CDR1 is SGHTA and CDR2 FQGNSA. V gave up 6 bases and J gave up 4 bases, with 8 bases separating them. The CDR3 runs to 12 residues. The CDR3 DNA sequence: TGTGCCAGCAGTCCTTATTCAGATACGCAGTATTTT. This translates into CASSPYSDTQYF.

This chain connects TRBV6-5 to TRBJ1-5, with a weak D call TRBD1 (5 bases). Germline V gene lookup returns CDR1 MNHEY and CDR2 SVGAGI. Trimming stripped 5 bases from V and 2 bases from J, with 13 bases between. The CDR3 runs 15 residues. The CDR3 DNA reads as TGTGCCAGCAGTCCGGGCGGGGGGGGCAATCAGCCCCAGCATTTT. Translated: CASSPGGGGNQPQHF.

This chain links TRBV5-1 with TRBJ2-5; the match to TRBD2 covers 8 bases. CDR1 is SGHRS and CDR2 is YFSETQ in the germline V gene. After removal of 0 bases from V and 1 base from J, the junction contained 5 bases not matched to a gene. The CDR3 sequence is 16 residues long. The CDR3 loop reads CASSLAVTSGQETQYF. The CDR3 bases are TGCGCCAGCAGCTTGGCGGTTACTAGCGGCCAAGAGACCCAGTACTTC.

The rearrangement joins TRBV3-1 (or the pseudogene TRBV3-2) to TRBJ1-1; a weak D match, TRBD1 (6 bases). CDR3 length: 14 amino acids. Trimming took 4 bases from V and 1 from J, leaving 10 bases between them. Germline CDR1 LGHDT, CDR2 YNNKEL (reference sequence). Written as DNA, the CDR3 is TGTGCCAGCAGCCTCTTGGACAGGAACACTGAAGCTTTCTTT. Its protein is CASSLLDRNTEAFF.

This clone was seen a handful of times. The chain recombines TRBV15 with TRBJ2-7; 7 nucleotides line up with TRBD2. Germline values: CDR1 LNHNV, CDR2 YYDKDF (reference sequence). The CDR3 covers 15 residues. V shed 3 bases, J shed 0 bases, and the junction held 5 bases outside the gene matches. The CDR3 protein is CATSRGRGDSYEQYF. In DNA, the CDR3 is TGTGCCACCAGCAGGGGCCGGGGGGACTCCTACGAGCAGTACTTC.

The chain links TRBV19 to TRBJ2-1, with a tentative D call TRBD2 (5 bases). This CDR3 is 11 amino acids long. CDR1 LNHDA and CDR2 SQIVND come from the germline V gene (reference sequence). Trimming removed 4 bases from V and 12 bases from J, with 10 bases in between. The CDR3 DNA reads as TGTGCCAGTAGTACGCCAAGCGGGCAGTTCTTC. Protein sequence: CASSTPSGQFF.